These 3 T cell receptor beta chains came from one sample sequenced in a study of blood T cell repertoires in COVID-19. TCRdb's table, derived via immunoSEQ multiplex PCR, lists solely in-frame clones and lacks some. This sample yields under 200,000 clones, of which about 88% are seen a single time; roughly 5% belongs to the top ten. Input material: peripheral blood. These receptors were obtained from a woman in her 50s with COVID-19, enrolled during active disease.

This chain links TRBV10-2 with TRBJ2-5; 8 bases match TRBD2. CDR1 is WSHSY and CDR2 is SAAADI in the germline V gene. The J segment lost 4 bases and the V segment lost 4 bases, leaving 5 bases of the junction unmatched. The CDR3 has 14 amino acids. Written as DNA, the CDR3 is TGCGCCAGCAGTGTGACTAGCGCGGGAGAGACCCAGTACTTC. This codes for CASSVTSAGETQYF.

The rearrangement joins TRBV6-4 to TRBJ2-3; TRBD2 matches at 8 bases. The germline V gene encodes CDR1 MRHNA and CDR2 SNTAGT. The CDR3 sequence is 16 residues long. V trimming: 2 bases; J trimming: 0 bases; junction bases outside the gene matches: 4. The DNA for the CDR3 is TGTGCCAGCAGTGACGGGGGACTAGGGAGCACAGATACGCAGTATTTT. Amino acid sequence: CASSDGGLGSTDTQYF.

The J gene is TRBJ2-7, the V gene TRBV28; D gene unclear. The V and J ends lost 7 bases and 0 bases respectively, with 7 bases between them. Germline-derived CDR1 and CDR2 are MDHEN and SYDVKM. The CDR3 is 12 amino acids. CDR3 coding DNA: TGTGCCAGCACCCGGAGCTCCTACGAGCAGTACTTC. Residues: CASTRSSYEQYF.